This TCR beta chain was captured by sequencing in a study of T cell clones after liver transplantation. Assay used: immunoSEQ multiplex PCR; TCRdb lists only in-frame clones, some missing. Altogether over 15,000 clones are present, 65% to 85% being singletons, with the ten largest covering under 40%. This TCR derives from a human patient who received a liver transplant. The graft donor may be the source of some T cells. Specimen: CD8+ T cells from blood, collected less than 50 months after liver transplant.

The CDR3 loop reads CASSVATRAHHTGELFF. The CDR3 DNA reads as TGTGCCAGCAGCGTAGCTACTAGGGCGCATCACACCGGGGAGCTGTTTTTT. V usage is TRBV9 and J usage is TRBJ2-2, with D perhaps TRBD2 (5 bases). Trimming left V 0 bases short and J 3 bases short, with 15 bases between. This CDR3 region has 17 residues. Germline-derived CDR1 and CDR2 are SGDLS and YYNGEE.